The 23 T cell receptor beta chains listed next were all sequenced from one sample in a study of blood T cell repertoires in COVID-19. The protocol was immunoSEQ multiplex PCR, while the TCRdb copy is restricted to in-frame clones and leaves out a portion. This table holds roughly 90,000 clones, more than 70% found once. The sample was peripheral blood. These receptors all come from a man in his forties or fifties with COVID-19, enrolled during active disease.

This clone was counted a single time. This chain uses TRBV19 with TRBJ2-1, with 10 bases lining up with TRBD2. The CDR3 runs 15 residues. Trimming took 3 bases from V and 4 from J; bases not matched to a gene: 3. CDR1 is LNHDA, CDR2 SQIVND, per germline (reference sequence). Here the CDR3 DNA reads TGTGCCAGTAGTATCGGACTAGCGGAATACAATGAGCAGTTCTTC. Translating it yields CASSIGLAEYNEQFF.

The chain couples TRBV5-1 to TRBJ1-1; 7 bases map to TRBD1. With V trimmed by 3 bases and J by 3 bases, 17 bases remained unmatched. There are 18 residues in the CDR3. Germline V gene data show CDR1 as SGHRS and CDR2 as YFSETQ. Here the CDR3 reads CASSSFGQERRGDTEAFF. The CDR3 nucleotides read TGCGCCAGCAGCTCATTTGGACAGGAACGGAGAGGCGACACTGAAGCTTTCTTT.

The chain recombines TRBV7-9 with TRBJ1-5; D unclear. The V and J ends lost 3 bases and 6 bases respectively, with 9 bases between them. Germline V gene sequence: CDR1 SEHNR, CDR2 FQNEAQ (reference sequence). The CDR3 length is 13 residues. Written as DNA, the CDR3 is TGTGCCAGCAGCTTGACAAAATCTCAGCCCCAGCATTTT. Protein: CASSLTKSQPQHF.

The chain has TRBV18 and TRBJ2-5; maybe TRBD1 (5 bases). The CDR3 length is 13 residues. Trimming took 3 bases from V and 5 from J, leaving 10 bases between them. Germline V gene sequence: CDR1 KGHSH, CDR2 LQKENI. In DNA form, the CDR3 reads TGTGCCAGCTCACCGGGGCTGGGGGAGACCCAGTACTTC. It specifies CASSPGLGETQYF.

The chain joins TRBV9 to TRBJ2-4; D may be TRBD1 (7 bases). This CDR3 comprises 16 residues. The V and J ends lost 0 bases and 8 bases respectively, with 18 bases between them. Germline CDR1 SGDLS, CDR2 YYNGEE. The CDR3 DNA sequence: TGTGCCAGCAGCGTAGGGGTGGAGGGGGCAGTCCACATTCAGTACTTC. Translating gives CASSVGVEGAVHIQYF.

This clone was seen a few times. V gene TRBV30 combines with J gene TRBJ1-2, with 8 nucleotides matching TRBD1. The CDR3 spans 14 residues. Germline V CDR1 and CDR2: GTSNPN, SVGIG (reference sequence). This CDR3 reads CALLDRGIHYGYTF. The CDR3 DNA sequence: TGTGCTTTATTAGACAGGGGCATTCACTATGGCTACACCTTC.

The chain has TRBV6-6 and TRBJ1-5; D not certain. The V gene's germline CDR1 is MNHNY and CDR2 SVGAGI (reference sequence). With 1 base removed from V and 5 bases from J, the gap between germline ends came to 9 bases. The CDR3 totals 14 residues. The CDR3 DNA reads TGTGCCAGCAGTTACTTGGAGGGTTATCAGCCCCAGCATTTT. As protein: CASSYLEGYQPQHF.

V usage is TRBV10-3 and J usage is TRBJ2-1; 10 bases align to TRBD1. CDR1 ENHRY and CDR2 SYGVKD come from the germline V gene. V was clipped by 6 bases and J by 7 bases; unmatched bases: 9. This CDR3 is built from 15 residues. Here the CDR3 DNA reads TGTGCCATCAGAGCCGGGACAGGGGTTGAAAATGAGCAGTTCTTC. Translation: CAIRAGTGVENEQFF.

This clone occurred once. The chain combines TRBV5-4 with TRBJ1-6; D is possibly TRBD1 (5 bases). The CDR3 totals 14 residues. Trimming removed 1 base from V and 9 bases from J, with 11 bases in between. CDR1 is SGHNT and CDR2 is YYREEE in the germline V gene (reference sequence). CDR3 region: CASSLQGRGSPLHF. CDR3 coding DNA: TGTGCCAGCAGCTTGCAGGGTAGGGGTTCACCCCTCCACTTT.

On this clone itself: In the same sample, other DNA sequences code for this CDR3. V usage is TRBV7-2 and J usage is TRBJ1-2; 10 nucleotides align to TRBD1. The J segment lost 4 bases and the V segment lost 5 bases, leaving 7 bases of the junction unmatched. Germline values: CDR1 SGHTA, CDR2 FQGNSA. The length of the CDR3 is 15 residues. CDR3 sequence (DNA): TGTGCCAGCAGCCCAGACAGGGGGCAGGGCTATGGCTACACCTTC. Translating it yields CASSPDRGQGYGYTF.

The chain links TRBV19 to TRBJ2-3, with D possibly matching TRBD2 (6 bases). The germline CDR1 and CDR2 sequences are LNHDA and SQIVND (reference sequence). The germline V and J ends were trimmed by 5 bases and 2 bases, with 17 bases remaining between them. This CDR3 spans 16 amino acids. The DNA of the CDR3 is TGTGCCAGTAGTGCCGGGACTCTCTTTTCCACAGATACGCAGTATTTT. This codes for CASSAGTLFSTDTQYF.

This chain links TRBV28 with TRBJ2-7; D is possibly TRBD2 (6 bases). Germline CDR1 MDHEN, CDR2 SYDVKM. The CDR3 is 15 amino acids. Deletions cut 7 bases from V and 3 bases from J, with 19 bases between. CDR3 nucleotide sequence: TGTGCCAGCACCTCCTTAGGGGCGGGAATCTACGAGCAGTACTTC. This gives the protein CASTSLGAGIYEQYF.

This chain uses TRBV6-1 with TRBJ1-6; maybe TRBD1 (6 bases). This CDR3 contains 14 residues. The ends were cut back, 3 bases at V and 6 bases at J, with 9 bases in the middle. Germline CDR1 reads MNHNS; CDR2 reads SASEGT. The CDR3 is CASSESRGNSPLHF. The CDR3, as DNA: TGTGCCAGCAGTGAGTCCAGGGGTAATTCACCCCTCCACTTT.

The chain couples TRBV10-3 to TRBJ1-2; D ambiguous. Germline-derived CDR1 and CDR2 are ENHRY and SYGVKD. The length of the CDR3 is 14 residues. V gave up 6 bases and J gave up 0 bases, with 11 bases separating them. DNA for the CDR3: TGTGCCATCAGGACACAGTCAACTAACTATGGCTACACCTTC. It specifies CAIRTQSTNYGYTF.

This chain connects TRBV19 to TRBJ1-4, with 10 positions matching TRBD1. V trimming: 4 bases; J trimming: 5 bases; junction bases outside the gene matches: 7. The CDR3 has 16 amino acids. The germline gives CDR1 LNHDA, CDR2 SQIVND (reference sequence). CDR3 amino acids: CASSTMDRGVNEKLFF. The CDR3 coding sequence is TGTGCCAGTAGTACTATGGACAGGGGGGTGAATGAAAAACTGTTTTTT.

The genes are TRBV9 and TRBJ2-1, with D possibly being TRBD2 (5 bases). Trimming removed 0 bases from V and 7 bases from J, with 8 bases in between. Looked up from germline, CDR1 is SGDLS and CDR2 is YYNGEE. There are 13 residues in the CDR3. Here the CDR3 reads CASSVGSANEQFF. The DNA of the CDR3 is TGTGCCAGCAGCGTAGGTAGCGCGAATGAGCAGTTCTTC.

The chain couples TRBV10-3 to TRBJ1-2, with 7 bases fitting TRBD1. Germline CDR1 reads ENHRY; CDR2 reads SYGVKD. The V gene end was trimmed by 3 bases and the J gene end by 0 bases; junction bases not matched to a gene: 4. CDR3 length: 15 amino acids. This CDR3 is CAISDRQGPNYGYTF. The CDR3 nucleotides are TGTGCCATCAGTGACAGACAGGGTCCTAACTATGGCTACACCTTC.

The V call is TRBV27, the J call TRBJ1-5; D unclear. CDR1 is MNHEY, CDR2 SMNVEV, per germline (reference sequence). The CDR3 runs 14 residues. V was trimmed by 4 bases and J by 6 bases, leaving 13 bases between them. The CDR3: CASSSIRGGQPQHF. As DNA, the CDR3 is TGTGCCAGCAGTTCCATCCGTGGAGGTCAGCCCCAGCATTTT.

This chain uses TRBV7-9 with TRBJ2-1, with 9 bases matching TRBD1. Germline V gene sequence: CDR1 SEHNR, CDR2 FQNEAQ (reference sequence). The J segment lost 10 bases and the V segment lost 5 bases, leaving 12 bases of the junction unmatched. The CDR3 totals 15 residues. The CDR3 loop is CASSRPGTGFREQFF. CDR3 bases: TGTGCCAGCAGCCGTCCCGGGACAGGGTTTCGCGAGCAGTTCTTC.

The chain combines TRBV7-2 with TRBJ1-2; 7 positions match TRBD1. The CDR3 runs to 13 residues. V trimming: 1 base; J trimming: 11 bases; junction bases outside the gene matches: 7. From germline, CDR1 is SGHTA and CDR2 FQGNSA. In DNA form, the CDR3 reads TGTGCCAGCAGCTTAGAAGGAGGGGGCAGGTACACCTTC. Translated, it gives CASSLEGGGRYTF.

The rearrangement links TRBV5-1 to TRBJ2-5; TRBD1 matches 12 bases. V lost 3 bases, J lost 5 bases, and 2 bases stayed unmatched. This CDR3 has 14 residues. The germline V gene encodes CDR1 SGHRS and CDR2 YFSETQ. DNA for the CDR3: TGCGCCAGCAGCTGGGACAGGGGGCGGGAGACCCAGTACTTC. It translates to CASSWDRGRETQYF.

V and J are TRBV15 and TRBJ2-1; weak D call: TRBD1 (5 bases). V lost 0 bases and J lost 1, with 13 bases in between. The CDR3 is made up of 17 amino acids. CDR1 LNHNV and CDR2 YYDKDF come from the germline V gene (reference sequence). The CDR3 is CATSRDPVRTSYNEQFF. For the CDR3, the DNA is TGTGCCACCAGCAGAGATCCGGTGCGGACATCCTACAATGAGCAGTTCTTC.

V and J are TRBV3-1 (or the pseudogene TRBV3-2) and TRBJ2-7; D call uncertain. The germline V gene has CDR1 LGHDT and CDR2 YNNKEL (reference sequence). Trimming shortened V by 2 bases and J by 3 bases, and 5 bases separated the two germline ends. The CDR3 runs 12 residues. This CDR3 is CASSQNIYEQYF. CDR3 nucleotides: TGTGCCAGCAGCCAAAACATCTACGAGCAGTACTTC.